The 11 T cell receptor beta chains below all came from one sample that was sequenced in a study of identifying expanded T cells in peripheral blood. Profiled with immunoSEQ multiplex PCR; TCRdb holds only in-frame clones, not every one. This sample has about 130,000 clones; 86% occur once, and the top ten carry roughly 7.9%. Sequenced material: blood. All receptors derive from a person between 18 and 75 years old in good health.

The chain employs TRBV7-9 and TRBJ1-3, with D hard to call. Trimming stripped 4 bases from V and 2 bases from J, with 15 bases between. From germline, CDR1 is SEHNR and CDR2 FQNEAQ (reference sequence). The CDR3 length is 16 residues. Here the CDR3 reads CASSSYLTATGNTIYF. CDR3 nucleotides: TGTGCCAGCAGCTCCTACCTGACTGCTACTGGAAACACCATATATTTT. The variable domain in full, with the rest retrieved from reference TRBV7-9 and TRBJ1-3, is DTGVSQNPRHKITKRGQNVTFRCDPISEHNRLYWYRQTLGQGPEFLTYFQNEAQLEKSRLLSDRFSAERPKGSFSTLEIQRTEQGDSAMYLCASSSYLTATGNTIYFGEGSWLTVV.

The V gene is TRBV18, the J gene TRBJ2-1; 10 nucleotides align to TRBD2. Germline V gene sequence: CDR1 KGHSH, CDR2 LQKENI. Losses at the gene ends were 3 bases for V and 15 bases for J; bases not matched to a gene: 17. This CDR3 is built from 16 residues. The CDR3 here is CASSPQRPSGGHDLFF. The CDR3 DNA is TGTGCCAGCTCACCGCAAAGGCCTAGCGGGGGTCACGACCTGTTCTTC.

CDR3 nucleotide sequence: TGCGCCAGCAGCCAAACGGCGCGGACTAGGAGCACAGATACGCAGTATTTT. It codes for CASSQTARTRSTDTQYF. The chain is built from TRBV4-3 and TRBJ2-3; 7 nucleotides agree with TRBD2. Germline V CDR1 and CDR2: LGHNA, YSLEER. The CDR3 consists of 17 residues. The ends lost 2 bases at V and 0 bases at J; junction bases unmatched: 8.

The rearrangement links TRBV19 to TRBJ1-5, with a weak D call TRBD1 (5 bases). Germline V gene data show CDR1 as LNHDA and CDR2 as SQIVND (reference sequence). Deletions cut 3 bases from V and 7 bases from J, with 13 bases between. The CDR3 spans 14 residues. The CDR3 sequence: CASSIQQGGQPQHF. CDR3 coding DNA: TGTGCCAGTAGTATCCAGCAGGGCGGCCAGCCCCAGCATTTT.

The V call is TRBV2, the J call TRBJ1-5; no firm D call. The germline CDR1 and CDR2 sequences are SNHLY and FYNNEI. The CDR3 length is 13 residues. V was shortened by 4 bases and J by 5 bases, with 9 bases between the two germline ends. CDR3 amino acids: CASSGGLYQPQHF. The DNA for the CDR3 is TGTGCCAGCAGTGGAGGACTCTATCAGCCCCAGCATTTT.

V gene TRBV5-1 combines with J gene TRBJ1-1, with D perhaps matching TRBD1 (6 bases). Germline CDR1 SGHRS, CDR2 YFSETQ. Deletions cut 4 bases from V and 3 bases from J, with 10 bases between. The CDR3 loop spans 13 amino acids. CDR3 in amino acids: CASSKGVDTEAFF. CDR3 bases: TGCGCCAGCAGCAAGGGGGTGGACACTGAAGCTTTCTTT.

This clone was observed a few times. The chain uses TRBV2 and TRBJ1-2, with TRBD1 as a possible D gene (6 bases). Germline loops: CDR1 SNHLY, CDR2 FYNNEI. Trimming pared 6 bases from V and 3 bases from J, leaving 14 bases between. The CDR3 is 14 residues long. CDR3 loop: CASSPKGDYYGYTF. Written as DNA, the CDR3 is TGTGCCAGCAGCCCAAAGGGGGATTACTATGGCTACACCTTC.

This clone was picked up one time. The rearrangement links TRBV6-6 to TRBJ2-7; tentatively, D is TRBD1 (6 bases). Per the germline V gene, CDR1 is MNHNY and CDR2 is SVGAGI (reference sequence). The CDR3 consists of 14 residues. Trimming pared 2 bases from V and 4 bases from J, leaving 12 bases between. The CDR3, as DNA: TGTGCCAGCAGTTACCGGGACACCCCTTACGAGCAGTACTTC. Its translation: CASSYRDTPYEQYF.

The chain couples TRBV5-5 to TRBJ2-5; D possibly corresponds to TRBD2 (7 bases). Trimming stripped 4 bases from V and 5 bases from J, with 15 bases between. The CDR3 covers 14 residues. The germline V gene has CDR1 SGHKS and CDR2 YYEKEE (reference sequence). This CDR3 reads CASSGGADLETQYF. As DNA, the CDR3 is TGTGCCAGCAGCGGGGGGGCCGACTTGGAGACCCAGTACTTC.

The chain is built from TRBV30 and TRBJ2-1; TRBD2 might be the D (5 bases). This CDR3 region has 13 residues. Germline CDR1 is GTSNPN and CDR2 is SVGIG (reference sequence). V lost 1 base and J lost 9, with 13 bases in between. The CDR3 loop reads CAWSAQEAVEQFF. The CDR3 DNA reads TGTGCCTGGAGTGCCCAGGAGGCGGTTGAGCAGTTCTTC.

This clone was recorded a few times. The rearrangement joins TRBV10-1 to TRBJ2-7, with 7 bases lining up with TRBD1. Germline assignment: CDR1 WNHNN and CDR2 SYGVQD (reference sequence). CDR3 length: 14 residues. The V segment lost 3 bases and the J segment 2 bases; nucleotides outside the gene matches: 4. CDR3 DNA sequence: TGCGCCAGCAGTGATTCGCAGGGGGCCTACGAGCAGTACTTC. Its translation is CASSDSQGAYEQYF.